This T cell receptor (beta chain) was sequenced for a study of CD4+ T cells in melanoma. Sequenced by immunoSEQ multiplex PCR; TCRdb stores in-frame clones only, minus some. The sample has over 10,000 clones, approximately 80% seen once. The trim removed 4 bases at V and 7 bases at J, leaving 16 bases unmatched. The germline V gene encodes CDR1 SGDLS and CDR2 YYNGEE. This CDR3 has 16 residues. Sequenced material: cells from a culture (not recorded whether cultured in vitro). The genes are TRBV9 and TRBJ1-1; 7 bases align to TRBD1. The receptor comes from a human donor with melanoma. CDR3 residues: CASSPTTRTGLHEAFF. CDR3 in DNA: TGTGCCAGCAGCCCCACAACCCGGACAGGCTTGCATGAAGCTTTCTTT.